One TCR beta chain is described in this entry. Its antigen is currently unknown. Each TCR transcript was tagged with a 10-nucleotide random UMI during 5'RACE. TCRdb re-called the 5' RACE reads through MiXCR, storing one row per CDR3 protein. Of over 60,000 distinct CDR3 sequences detected, approximately 5% appear once; the ten largest clones hold roughly 2.2%. The entry originates in a study of neurological immune-mediated disorders. Study conclusions and caveats: Among 34 multiple sclerosis patients, 18 had repertoires that phylogenetic grouping placed in one related-CDR3 cluster, a possible signature. The most TCR clonal expansion was seen in HTLV-1-associated myelopathy, whereas the least was seen in multiple sclerosis, below the level in healthy controls.

Unsorted libraries were prepared from 2 million PBMCs that had been stored at -80 C. Sequencing used PBMCs. This receptor was identified in a woman in her 70s with multiple sclerosis.

The DNA of the CDR3 is TGTGCCAGCAGTCCTCGGGACACCAACACCGGGGAGCTGTTTTTT. This translates into CASSPRDTNTGELFF. The rearrangement joins TRBV7-2 to TRBJ2-2, with D maybe TRBD1 (6 bases). In germline, CDR1 is SGHTA, CDR2 FQGNSA. The ends were cut back, 6 bases at V and 2 bases at J, with 13 bases in the middle. The CDR3 extends over 15 amino acids.